Here is one TCR beta chain with its context. The antigen remains unidentified. CDR1 is KGHSH and CDR2 is LQKENI in the germline V gene. V lost 3 bases to trimming and J lost 4 bases, with 12 bases between them. This CDR3 contains 14 residues. Some clones are missing from TCRdb's copy, which holds only in-frame ones; the method was immunoSEQ multiplex PCR. The sample carries around 28,000 clones, roughly four fifths recorded once. This sample was taken from a study of early stage breast cancer tumors. The study's findings and limits: Unsorted bulk genomic DNA sequencing lacked pairing and functional marker data.

This TCR derives from a person aged 25 to 39 with breast cancer. The sequenced material came from breast tumor tissue. The chain couples TRBV18 to TRBJ1-2; D perhaps matches TRBD1 (5 bases). Written as DNA, the CDR3 is TGTGCCAGCTCACCTTGGGACGGGAGCTATGGCTACACCTTC. Amino acids: CASSPWDGSYGYTF.